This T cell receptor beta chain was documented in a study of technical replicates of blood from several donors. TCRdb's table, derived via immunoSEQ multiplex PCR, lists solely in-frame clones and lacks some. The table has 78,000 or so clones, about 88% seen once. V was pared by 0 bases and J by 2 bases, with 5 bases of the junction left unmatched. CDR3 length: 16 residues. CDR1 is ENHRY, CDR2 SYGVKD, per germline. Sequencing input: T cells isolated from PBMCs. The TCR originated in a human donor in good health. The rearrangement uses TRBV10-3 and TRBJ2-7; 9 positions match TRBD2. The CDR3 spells CAISESSGLATYEQYF. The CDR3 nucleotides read TGTGCCATCAGTGAGTCATCAGGACTAGCGACCTACGAGCAGTACTTC.